Presented here are 14 T cell receptor beta chains from one specimen sequenced in a study of shared clonotypes between healthy human individuals. The protocol was immunoSEQ multiplex PCR, while the TCRdb copy is restricted to in-frame clones and leaves out a portion. This table holds 2,500,000 or so clones, more than 80% found once. Sequenced material: naive CD4+ T cells sorted from blood. Subset in this sample: CD45RA+ positively selected. Receptors originate from a man younger than 35 in good health.

The gene calls are TRBV28 and TRBJ2-4, with 7 bases fitting TRBD1. CDR1 is MDHEN and CDR2 is SYDVKM in the germline V gene. The CDR3 totals 17 residues. J was trimmed by 0 bases and V by 10 bases; bases with no gene match: 15. This CDR3 is CATCPGQPRLAKNIQYF. The CDR3 DNA sequence: TGTGCCACCTGCCCGGGACAGCCTCGCTTAGCCAAAAACATTCAGTACTTC.

V and J are TRBV4-1 and TRBJ2-5, with 8 bases that match TRBD1. The junction had 4 bases not matched to a gene; V was cut back by 3 bases and J by 1 base. The CDR3 runs 15 residues. The germline V gene has CDR1 MGHRA and CDR2 YSYEKL. The CDR3 region is CASSQIQGGQETQYF. The CDR3 DNA follows: TGCGCCAGCAGCCAGATACAGGGGGGCCAAGAGACCCAGTACTTC.

The V and J genes are TRBV29-1 and TRBJ2-5; possible D gene TRBD1, 7 bases. Trimming stripped 6 bases from V and 2 bases from J, with 10 bases between. CDR1 SQVTM and CDR2 ANQGSEA come from the germline V gene. CDR3 size: 12 residues. The CDR3 here is CSVPGGQETQYF. For the CDR3, the DNA is TGCAGCGTACCAGGGGGGCAAGAGACCCAGTACTTC.

The V and J genes are TRBV7-2 and TRBJ2-1, with a tentative D call TRBD2 (5 bases). The germline V gene has CDR1 SGHTA and CDR2 FQGNSA. V was cut by 4 bases and J by 7 bases, with 17 bases left in between. The CDR3 has 15 amino acids. As DNA, the CDR3 is TGTGCCAGCAGCTCCGGGTGGACGGGGTTGAATGAGCAGTTCTTC. Translation: CASSSGWTGLNEQFF.

The chain recombines TRBV10-1 with TRBJ2-1; 9 bases fit TRBD2. The CDR3 has 13 amino acids. Looked up from germline, CDR1 is WNHNN and CDR2 is SYGVQD (reference sequence). The V gene end was trimmed by 4 bases and the J gene end by 7 bases; junction bases not matched to a gene: 2. CDR3 nucleotide sequence: TGCGCCAGCAGTGTGCTAGCGGGGAATGAGCAGTTCTTC. Its translation: CASSVLAGNEQFF.

The chain recombines TRBV10-2 with TRBJ2-7; D is unclear. The CDR3 runs 10 residues. Germline assignment: CDR1 WSHSY and CDR2 SAAADI. With 10 bases removed from V and 3 bases from J, the gap between germline ends came to 7 bases. CDR3 in amino acids: CATLDYEQYF. The CDR3 nucleotides read TGCGCCACTCTGGACTACGAGCAGTACTTC.

The chain joins TRBV4-1 to TRBJ2-3; D is perhaps TRBD1 or TRBD2 (5 bases each). V was shortened by 6 bases and J by 0 bases, with 13 bases between the two germline ends. Germline V gene sequence: CDR1 MGHRA, CDR2 YSYEKL. The CDR3 runs 15 residues. This chain's CDR3 is CASSTGTFSTDTQYF. The CDR3 region has the DNA TGCGCCAGCAGTACCGGGACGTTCAGCACAGATACGCAGTATTTT.

DNA for the CDR3: TGTGCCAGCAGCCAGGGTCCTGAAGCTTTCTTT. Translating gives CASSQGPEAFF. The chain has TRBV7-6 and TRBJ1-1; possible D gene TRBD1, 5 bases. Germline V gene lookup returns CDR1 SGHVS and CDR2 FNYEAQ. Deletions cut 5 bases from V and 6 bases from J, with 7 bases between. This CDR3 is built from 11 residues.

This chain joins TRBV5-1 and TRBJ1-6; 8 bases match TRBD1. This CDR3 comprises 17 residues. The germline V gene encodes CDR1 SGHRS and CDR2 YFSETQ. J lost 7 bases, V lost 0 bases, and 9 bases had no gene match. CDR3 bases: TGCGCCAGCAGCTTGGCCTCCTCCGGGACAGGAAATTCACCCCTCCACTTT. Translation gives CASSLASSGTGNSPLHF.

The chain uses TRBV6-5 and TRBJ2-3, with a possible D match to TRBD1 (5 bases). The V end was cut by 6 bases, the J end by 1 base, with 8 bases between. Germline V gene sequence: CDR1 MNHEY, CDR2 SVGAGI. This CDR3 spans 13 amino acids. In nucleotides, the CDR3 is TGTGCCAGCAGAAAACAGGGCACAGATACGCAGTATTTT. Encoded protein: CASRKQGTDTQYF.

On this clone: Other DNA sequences within the sample encode an identical CDR3. The V gene is TRBV6-1, the J gene TRBJ2-7, with 8 bases that match TRBD1. Germline assignment: CDR1 MNHNS and CDR2 SASEGT. The CDR3 is 13 residues long. With V trimmed by 7 bases and J by 1 base, 3 bases remained unmatched. Written as DNA, the CDR3 is TGTGCCAGCACGAGGGACAGGTCCTACGAGCAGTACTTC. Translated, it gives CASTRDRSYEQYF.

This chain connects TRBV7-8 to TRBJ1-3; no clear D gene. The germline V and J ends were trimmed by 1 base and 3 bases, with 7 bases remaining between them. Looked up from germline, CDR1 is SGHVS and CDR2 is FQNEAQ. CDR3 length: 14 residues. The CDR3 bases are TGTGCCAGCAGCTTAGGGGCGGTTGGAAACACCATATATTTT. It codes for CASSLGAVGNTIYF. Complete variable domain (other parts from reference TRBV7-8 and TRBJ1-3): GAGVSQSPRYKVAKRGQDVALRCDPISGHVSLFWYQQALGQGPEFLTYFQNEAQLDKSGLPSDRFFAERPEGSVSTLKIQRTQQEDSAVYLCASSLGAVGNTIYFGEGSWLTVV.

The CDR3 region has the DNA TGTGCCAGCAGCCCTTGGACGGATAGTGAGCAGTTCTTC. This encodes CASSPWTDSEQFF. The rearrangement links TRBV7-6 to TRBJ2-1; D remains unclear. The V gene's germline CDR1 is SGHVS and CDR2 FNYEAQ. The CDR3 covers 13 residues. The germline V and J ends were trimmed by 5 bases and 9 bases, with 14 bases remaining between them.

The chain couples TRBV4-1 to TRBJ1-1; unclear D gene. This CDR3 contains 17 residues. Germline V lookup: CDR1 MGHRA, CDR2 YSYEKL. Trimming cost V 4 bases and J 0 bases, with 18 bases left between them. In DNA, the CDR3 is TGCGCCAGCAGCCGACCCCAGGCCGGGTTGATGAACACTGAAGCTTTCTTT. Translation: CASSRPQAGLMNTEAFF.